Following are 4 T cell receptor beta chains from one sample sequenced in a study of shared clonotypes between healthy human individuals. Assay used: immunoSEQ multiplex PCR; TCRdb lists only in-frame clones, some missing. The sample comprises around 990,000 clones, approximately 77% of which are singletons, and approximately 0.95% rests with the top ten. Sequenced material: memory CD4+ T cells from PBMCs. Documented subset: CD45RA-negative fraction. The receptors here all came from a man aged 18-30 years in good health. Some clones in this sample may be carry-over from other donors' samples.

V usage is TRBV5-6 and J usage is TRBJ1-4; perhaps TRBD1 as D (5 bases). Germline lookup yields CDR1 SGHDT and CDR2 YYEEEE. V was trimmed by 0 bases and J by 6 bases, leaving 9 bases between them. The CDR3 length is 14 residues. The CDR3 here is CASSLAREYEKLFF. The CDR3 region has the DNA TGTGCCAGCAGCTTGGCCAGGGAGTATGAAAAACTGTTTTTT.

V is TRBV5-1 and J is TRBJ1-6; TRBD1 aligns across 9 bases. This CDR3 contains 15 residues. Germline V CDR1 and CDR2: SGHRS, YFSETQ. J lost 6 bases, V lost 3 bases, and 4 bases had no gene match. The chain's CDR3 is CASSSGTGSNSPLHF. The CDR3 DNA follows: TGCGCCAGCAGCTCGGGGACAGGGAGTAATTCACCCCTCCACTTT.

This chain joins TRBV7-9 and TRBJ1-6, with TRBD1 matching over 9 bases. Germline CDR1 reads SEHNR; CDR2 reads FQNEAQ (reference sequence). V dropped 1 base and J dropped 16; count of bases not matched to a gene: 5. The CDR3 is made up of 13 amino acids. DNA of the CDR3: TGTGCCAGCAGCTTAGAATCCGGGACAGGGCTCCACTTT. It translates to CASSLESGTGLHF.

The chain couples TRBV19 to TRBJ2-2; TRBD1 matches 10 bases. Germline values: CDR1 LNHDA, CDR2 SQIVND (reference sequence). This CDR3 comprises 14 residues. V lost 10 bases to trimming and J lost 6 bases; unmatched junction nucleotides: 8. The CDR3 reads CATRTGGNSGELFF. The CDR3, as DNA: TGTGCCACCCGGACAGGGGGTAATTCCGGGGAGCTGTTTTTT.